Sequencing of this T cell receptor beta chain was carried out in a study of TIL therapy for anti-PD-1-resistant metastatic lung cancer. About the research overall: Median patient age was about 50, ranging 38-75 years.

This was the immunoSEQ v3 assay. Profiling relied on immunoSEQ multiplex PCR, and the TCRdb table lists in-frame clones only, not all of them. The sample records 50,000 to 70,000 clones, around 69% being singletons. This sample's time point: pre-treatment sample, taken before nivolumab and TIL therapy. The receptor was derived from a person aged 25 to 85 with non-small cell lung cancer. Sequenced material: blood, taken at baseline.

Here the CDR3 reads CASSTGTGEGTDTQYF. The CDR3 DNA sequence: TGTGCCAGCAGTACGGGGACAGGGGAAGGCACAGATACGCAGTATTTT. This chain uses TRBV5-8 with TRBJ2-3; 10 bases fit TRBD1. CDR1 is SGHTS and CDR2 is YDEGEE in the germline V gene. The CDR3 is 16 amino acids. The V segment lost 5 bases and the J segment 1 base; nucleotides outside the gene matches: 7.